This T cell receptor beta chain originates from a study of monozygotic twins with inflammatory bowel disease (dated by TCRdb to between 2017 and 2020). Looking at the study overall: In total, roughly 30 monozygotic twin pairs made up the full study: 19 Danish pairs, all IBD-discordant, plus nine German pairs, of which four were IBD-concordant and five were IBD-discordant. Each individual had, on average, about 151 000 unique TCRalpha sequences and 181 000 unique TCRbeta sequences available for analysis. Within discordant pairs, disease-associated traits were sought mainly by comparing IBD patients with their genetically identical healthy co-twins.

An approximately 2.5 ml peripheral blood sample was drawn into PAXgene tubes per donor and stored at -80°C. Total RNA was isolated from whole blood with the PAXgene blood miRNA kit on an automated QIAcube, without T cell sorting. Peripheral blood from monozygotic twin pairs concordant or discordant for inflammatory bowel disease was subjected to deep TCRalpha and TCRbeta repertoire profiling with unique molecular barcoding. Smoking habits were recorded for all twin pairs, and each individual was classified as a current, former or never smoker. In the case of this clonotype: Which antigen it targets is not known.

Overall study outcomes, separate from this receptor: Background noise and inter-individual variability may have been introduced into the repertoires by the differing immunosuppressive treatments among patients. Compared with healthy twins, IBD patients shared fewer clonotypes with other individuals, and the difference was most pronounced in patients with signs of disease activity. The analysis was unable to tell apart different T cell subtypes. IBD patients had lower TCRbeta repertoire diversity, measured by the inverse Simpson index, than their healthy co-twins. No single strong signal or clonotype linked to IBD turned up in the results, so the idea that one exists was not supported. Repertoire similarity did not differ between concordant and discordant twins, possibly due to limited statistical power.

The CDR3 spans 12 residues, from the cysteine through the phenylalanine. Only the protein is on record. Via the germline V gene (reference sequence), CDR1 is LGHDT and CDR2 YNNKEL. Library preparation used 5' RACE. Preparation of each TCR library used 3,500 to 4,500 ng of total RNA. For each sample, cDNA was synthesized in eight separate reactions using SMARTScribe reverse transcriptase. During cDNA synthesis, template switching was used to introduce unique molecular identifiers that contained a 6-nucleotide sample barcode. Amplification of TCRalpha and TCRbeta cDNA involved two nested PCRs of 16 and 9 cycles, and each PCR was followed by bead purification. Before amplification, the cDNA was treated with uracil DNA-glycosylase and purified using the QIAquick PCR purification kit. The second PCR was the step at which Illumina TruSeq-compatible adapters and sample-specific barcodes were added. TapeStation and Qubit were used to check library quality and concentration, and 5 to 6 ng of each library went into the pool. The pooled libraries were sequenced with 2 x 100 bp reads and custom sequencing primers on an Illumina HiSeq2500 single-index Rapid Run. The original methods were these. UMI-based consensus assembly with MiGEC version 1.2.6 was used to correct PCR and sequencing errors. V(D)J alignment, clonotype assembly and CDR3 extraction were performed with MiXCR version 2.1.1. To normalise gene usage, clonotype sharing and MAIT/NKT TCR abundance, the top 1000, 10 000 and 20 000 clonotypes in each sample were analysed. After downsampling to 27 000 UMIs, diversity was calculated as the inverse Simpson index using the vegan R package. Paired Mann-Whitney U tests were applied to discordant twin pairs, and Benjamini-Hochberg correction was used for multiple testing. One entry per CDR3 protein sequence results from the TCRdb reprocessing of the reads, with DNA left out. These V and J calls derive from TCRdb rather than the authors' analysis. The table of this sample itemizes approximately 330,000 distinct CDR3 sequences. Of the sample, 2% to 2.5% is held by the ten largest clones.

Specimen: blood. This chain joins TRBV3-1 to TRBJ2-5. The clonotype originates from a human donor with ulcerative colitis or Crohn's disease, or a healthy co-twin of an affected twin (not recorded which). For the CDR3, the sequence is CASSQDGKTQYF.